This T cell receptor (beta chain) stems from a study of somatic mutations in cytotoxic T cells in rheumatoid arthritis (dated 2017 in TCRdb). Background on the whole study: Patient peripheral blood (just over 29 ml EDTA) was drawn right after diagnosis and before any treatment started. For 60 or so rheumatoid arthritis patients and some 20 healthy controls, TCRB deep sequencing was carried out. Whether expanded CD8+ T-cell clones in untreated, newly diagnosed rheumatoid arthritis carry somatic mutations was the study question, and clonality was characterized with TCRB deep sequencing. Some T-cell populations stained with V beta antibodies were sorted by flow on a FACSAria II or Sony SH800 to nearly 100% purity, with sorted V beta1+ cells additionally subjected to TCRB sequencing. Patient and control groups had essentially identical median ages. Overall study outcomes, separate from this receptor: Several identical CD8+ TCRB sequences were found in both blood and synovial fluid, and in about an eighth of the 65 patients the largest CD8+ clone exceeded 20% of CD8+ cells. Viral specificity could not be ruled out by absence from virus-specific databases, and the antigen targets of the expanded CD8+ clones remained unknown. CD8+ T-cell clonality in rheumatoid arthritis patients was not significantly different from that in age-matched healthy controls. The finding that TRBV07 was slightly underrepresented in patients was left unadjusted for multiple comparisons. Healthy controls showed no age-related increase in CD8+ clonality, whereas patients did (Spearman r=0.49).

TCRB CDR3 sequencing used the immunoSEQ assay on genomic DNA. The study's processing was this. When patient CD8+ clones exceeding 1% were checked against published virus-specific TCRB sequences, only a few matched. Only productive TCRB rearrangements were included in the analyses. Clonality was calculated as a Shannon entropy-based productive clonality index, and a clone was defined by a unique TCRB CDR3 sequence. Repertoire overlap between two samples was calculated from the template counts of each clone relative to total templates per sample. Flow cytometry-measured V-gene usage correlated with V-gene usage from TCRB sequencing, with a Spearman r of roughly 0.56. This immuneACCESS table, as held by TCRdb, lists in-frame sequences with V and J called but not all clones. Of the missing ones, under half trace to an unresolved V gene in checked studies; the others have no known cause. V and J calls plus clone size are reproduced from that table; the DNA served to infer D and trimming. The table for this sample lists around 5,400 clones; approximately 82% of them were counted only once. Together, the top ten hold 28% of the sample.

On an AutoMACS, CD4+ and CD8+ cells were isolated via positive magnetic bead selection, and their purity was verified by flow cytometry. A TCR V beta antibody panel was used in flow cytometry to screen first for clonal expansions, which were then characterized by TCRB deep sequencing of sorted CD8+ fractions. Isolation of peripheral blood mononuclear cells was done through Ficoll-Paque PLUS density gradient separation. Using Nucleospin Tissue or Tissue XS kits, DNA was extracted from CD4-enriched, CD8-enriched or PBMC samples, with quantification by a Qubit 2.0 fluorometer. Based on the germline V gene, the CDR1 and CDR2 sequences are SGHDT and YYEEEE. Trimmed from V: 2 bases; trimmed from J: 10 bases; junction bases lacking a gene match: 10. The CDR3 measures 15 amino acids from cysteine to phenylalanine. The sequence is cut down to CDR3 DNA, 45 bases in frame from base 1. This clone was found once. Its specific antigen is unknown. Nothing much larger sits one base from this clone, and base qualities are not available.

The chain links TRBV5-6 with TRBJ2-1; 9 junctional bases match TRBD1. Specimen: CD8+ T cells sorted from blood. The sequence was collected from an adult with rheumatoid arthritis. In nucleotide form, the sequence is TGTGCCAGCAGCTTCCCGGGACAGGGAATCCACGAGCAGTTCTTC. This translates into CASSFPGQGIHEQFF.